This T cell receptor (beta chain) emerged from a study of cytomegalovirus exposure and HLA in healthy donors. Study-wide results and limits: In the analysis, some V segments, TRBV6-2 and TRBV6-3 included, were excluded as indistinguishable.

Primers: 60 Vbeta forward and 13 Jbeta reverse. This table comes from immunoSEQ multiplex PCR, and its TCRdb copy is limited to in-frame clones, with some not included. This sample has more than 250,000 clones; about 87% occur once, and the top ten carry roughly 2%. With respect to this clone: Its target is unknown.

V shed 0 bases and J shed 3 bases, with 8 bases lying between them. CDR1 is LNHDA and CDR2 is SQIVND in the germline V gene (reference sequence). This CDR3 has 14 amino acids. This TCR came from a woman between 18 and 29 years old in good health and CMV-seronegative. The V call is TRBV19, the J call TRBJ2-5; TRBD1 is a possible D gene (6 bases). The sequenced material came from PBMCs. CDR3 in amino acids: CASSIDHREETQYF. CDR3 in DNA: TGTGCCAGTAGTATAGATCACAGGGAAGAGACCCAGTACTTC.